This T cell receptor (beta chain) was obtained from a study of blood T cell repertoires in COVID-19. About the study: Donors in the United States, Italy and Spain gave samples during acute or convalescent COVID-19.

One Seattle source followed patients from active infection through their disease course. The CDR3 runs to 14 residues. V dropped 4 bases and J dropped 8 bases, with 15 bases sitting between them. CDR1 SGDLS and CDR2 YYNGEE come from the germline V gene. Methods used by the authors: Amplification from reference gene primers served as the basis for estimated nucleated cell counts. The repertoire was sequenced with immunoSEQ multiplex PCR; TCRdb's copy has only in-frame clones and lacks some. For V, J and clone size, that table is used; D and trimming come from the DNA. The sample lists 85,000 to 120,000 clones; approximately 90% were seen once.

The TCR originated in a woman in her forties or fifties with COVID-19, enrolled during active disease. Material for sequencing was peripheral blood. The rearrangement links TRBV9 to TRBJ1-4; perhaps TRBD1 as D (6 bases). CDR3: CASSPGQRGEKLFF. In DNA, the CDR3 is TGTGCCAGCAGCCCCGGACAGCGAGGAGAAAAACTGTTTTTT.